These 14 T cell receptor beta chains were sequenced from one sample in a study of blood T cell repertoires in COVID-19. The data were produced by immunoSEQ multiplex PCR, yet TCRdb's version contains in-frame clones alone and is incomplete. In the table there are 100,000 or so clones, less than 85% of which are singletons. What was sequenced was peripheral blood. These TCRs come from a woman aged 70-85 years with active or convalescent COVID-19.

The V call is TRBV5-5, the J call TRBJ2-2, with 10 bases matching TRBD2. Germline lookup yields CDR1 SGHKS and CDR2 YYEKEE (reference sequence). V lost 4 bases to trimming and J lost 5 bases; unmatched junction nucleotides: 11. This CDR3 comprises 17 residues. The DNA for the CDR3 is TGTGCCAGCAGCCAGCCGGTCCAGCGGGGGGGTACCGGGGAGCTGTTTTTT. This encodes CASSQPVQRGGTGELFF.

This chain joins TRBV9 and TRBJ1-2, with D hard to call. Per germline, CDR1 SGDLS and CDR2 YYNGEE. Trimming took off 0 bases at V and 4 bases at J, with 10 bases between the two ends. The CDR3 has 14 amino acids. Here the CDR3 DNA reads TGTGCCAGCAGCGTAGTGGGAGGGTCCTATGGCTACACCTTC. It codes for CASSVVGGSYGYTF.

The chain employs TRBV11-2 and TRBJ1-5; 12 nucleotides match TRBD1. Losses at the gene ends were 1 base for V and 2 bases for J; bases not matched to a gene: 6. Germline loops: CDR1 SGHAT, CDR2 FQNNGV. This CDR3 has 18 amino acids. The CDR3 nucleotides are TGTGCCAGCAGCTTAGGGGGGACAGGGGGCGCGGGCAATCAGCCCCAGCATTTT. Translation gives CASSLGGTGGAGNQPQHF.

V and J are TRBV4-3 and TRBJ1-2, with D unresolved. The ends were cut back, 1 base at V and 3 bases at J, with 6 bases in the middle. This CDR3 contains 13 residues. Germline V CDR1 and CDR2: LGHNA, YSLEER. The CDR3: CASSQGGYYGYTF. DNA for the CDR3: TGCGCCAGCAGCCAAGGAGGATACTATGGCTACACCTTC.

The rearrangement joins TRBV5-6 to TRBJ2-7; 7 nucleotides align to TRBD1. Per germline, CDR1 SGHDT and CDR2 YYEEEE. V shed 2 bases and J 2 bases; nucleotides not matched to a gene: 4. This CDR3 contains 14 residues. CDR3 DNA sequence: TGTGCCAGCAGCTTTGGTACAGGGGCCTACGAGCAGTACTTC. Its translation is CASSFGTGAYEQYF.

This chain joins TRBV30 and TRBJ2-2, with 10 bases identical to TRBD1. CDR1 and CDR2 from the germline V gene are GTSNPN and SVGIG (reference sequence). The CDR3 consists of 15 residues. The V and J ends lost 1 base and 7 bases, in that order; junction bases with no gene match: 6. CDR3 loop: CAWSAGTGVLGELFF. CDR3 DNA: TGTGCCTGGAGTGCCGGGACAGGGGTCCTCGGGGAGCTGTTTTTT.

CDR3 amino acids: CASSDPSSGTDTQYF. The CDR3 region has the DNA TGTGCCAGCAGCGATCCCTCTAGCGGCACAGATACGCAGTATTTT. The chain combines TRBV7-9 with TRBJ2-3; weak D call: TRBD2 (6 bases). CDR1 and CDR2 (germline): SEHNR, FQNEAQ (reference sequence). This CDR3 is 15 amino acids long. Trimming cost V 5 bases and J 1 base, with 13 bases left between them.

This chain joins TRBV24-1 and TRBJ2-5; perhaps TRBD2 as D (5 bases). The CDR3 covers 15 residues. Trimming removed 1 base from V and 4 bases from J, with 12 bases in between. Germline CDR1 is KGHDR and CDR2 is SFDVKD. The chain's CDR3 is CATSDFGSWGETQYF. The CDR3 DNA sequence: TGTGCCACCAGTGATTTTGGGAGTTGGGGAGAGACCCAGTACTTC.

This chain connects TRBV3-1 (or the pseudogene TRBV3-2) to TRBJ2-5; the match to TRBD2 covers 10 bases. Germline values: CDR1 LGHDT, CDR2 YNNKEL (reference sequence). Trimming cost V 2 bases and J 3 bases; bases outside gene matches: 6. The CDR3 extends over 16 amino acids. CDR3 protein: CASSQQVAGGKETQYF. The CDR3 DNA is TGTGCCAGCAGCCAACAAGTAGCGGGGGGCAAAGAGACCCAGTACTTC.

This chain uses TRBV6-5 with TRBJ2-2, with D maybe TRBD2 (5 bases). The CDR3 loop spans 12 amino acids. Per germline, CDR1 MNHEY and CDR2 SVGAGI. V was clipped by 6 bases and J by 7 bases, with 9 bases between them. The CDR3 bases are TGTGCCAGCAGCCAACGGGGCGGGGAGCTGTTTTTT. Its protein is CASSQRGGELFF.

This chain uses TRBV3-1 (or the pseudogene TRBV3-2) with TRBJ1-1, with D possibly being TRBD1 (5 bases). Germline V gives CDR1 LGHDT, CDR2 YNNKEL (reference sequence). CDR3 size: 13 residues. The V end lost 3 bases, the J end lost 1 base, and 6 bases lay between the germline ends. CDR3 DNA sequence: TGTGCCAGCAGCCAGACAGAGAACACTGAAGCTTTCTTT. It codes for CASSQTENTEAFF.

CDR3 in amino acids: CASSSSGHQETQYF. CDR3 coding DNA: TGTGCCAGCAGCTCTAGCGGCCACCAAGAGACCCAGTACTTC. This chain joins TRBV11-2 and TRBJ2-5, with 7 bases lining up with TRBD2. The CDR3 is 14 amino acids. Trimming took 4 bases from V and 0 from J; bases not matched to a gene: 2. CDR1 is SGHAT and CDR2 is FQNNGV in the germline V gene.

The chain carries TRBV2 and TRBJ2-1; TRBD2 aligns across 8 bases. The CDR3 is 14 residues long. V lost 7 bases, J lost 6 bases, and 8 bases stayed unmatched. Per the germline V gene, CDR1 is SNHLY and CDR2 is FYNNEI. The CDR3 nucleotides read TGTGCCAGCACCCGGACTAGCCCCCTCAATGAGCAGTTCTTC. Protein sequence: CASTRTSPLNEQFF.

The chain has TRBV5-4 and TRBJ2-7; 12 bases are shared with TRBD2. V lost 4 bases and J lost 4; bases outside the gene matches: 6. Germline-derived CDR1 and CDR2 are SGHNT and YYREEE (reference sequence). The CDR3 totals 15 residues. The CDR3, as DNA: TGTGCCAGCAGCCCAGGACTAGCGGGATTATACGAGCAGTACTTC. Amino acids: CASSPGLAGLYEQYF.